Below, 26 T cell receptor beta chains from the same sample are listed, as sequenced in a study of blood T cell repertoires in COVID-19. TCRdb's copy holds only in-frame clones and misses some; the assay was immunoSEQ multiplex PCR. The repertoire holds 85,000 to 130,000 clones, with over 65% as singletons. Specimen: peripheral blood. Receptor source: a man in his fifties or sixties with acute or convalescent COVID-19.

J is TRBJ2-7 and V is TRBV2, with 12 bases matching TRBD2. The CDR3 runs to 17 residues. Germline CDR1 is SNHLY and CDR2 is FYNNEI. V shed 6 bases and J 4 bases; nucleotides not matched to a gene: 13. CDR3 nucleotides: TGTGCCAGCAGGGAAAGACTAGCGGGAGTCCTGTTATACGAGCAGTACGTC. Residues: CASRERLAGVLLYEQYV.

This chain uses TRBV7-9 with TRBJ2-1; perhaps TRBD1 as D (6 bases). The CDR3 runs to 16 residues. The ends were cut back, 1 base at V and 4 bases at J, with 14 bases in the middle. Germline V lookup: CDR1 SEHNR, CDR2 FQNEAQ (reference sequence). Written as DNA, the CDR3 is TGTGCCAGCAGCTTAGGGGGGCGGCTAGGGTACAATGAGCAGTTCTTC. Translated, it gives CASSLGGRLGYNEQFF.

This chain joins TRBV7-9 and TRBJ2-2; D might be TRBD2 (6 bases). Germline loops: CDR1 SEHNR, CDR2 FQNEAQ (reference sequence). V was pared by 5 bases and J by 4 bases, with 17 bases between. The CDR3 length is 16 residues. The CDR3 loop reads CASSMRLVARTGELFF. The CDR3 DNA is TGTGCCAGCAGCATGAGACTAGTGGCGCGCACCGGGGAGCTGTTTTTT.

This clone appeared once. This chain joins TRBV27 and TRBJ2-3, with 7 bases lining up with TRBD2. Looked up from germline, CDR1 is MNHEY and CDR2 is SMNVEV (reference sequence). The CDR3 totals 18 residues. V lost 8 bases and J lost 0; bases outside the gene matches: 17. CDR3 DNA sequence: TGTGCCAGCCACGCTTTTGGCATAGCGGGCGCTAGCACAGATACGCAGTATTTT. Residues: CASHAFGIAGASTDTQYF.

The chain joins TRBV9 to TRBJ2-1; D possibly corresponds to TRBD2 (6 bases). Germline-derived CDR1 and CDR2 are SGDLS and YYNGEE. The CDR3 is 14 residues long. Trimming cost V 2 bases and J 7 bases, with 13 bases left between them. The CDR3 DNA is TGTGCCAGCAGCGTGGGGGGATTTCGGAATGAGCAGTTCTTC. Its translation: CASSVGGFRNEQFF.

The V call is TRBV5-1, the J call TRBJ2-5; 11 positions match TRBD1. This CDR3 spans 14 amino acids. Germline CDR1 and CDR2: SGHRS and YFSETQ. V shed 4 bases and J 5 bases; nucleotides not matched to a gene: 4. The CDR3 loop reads CASSHGQGAETQYF. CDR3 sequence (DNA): TGCGCCAGCAGCCACGGACAGGGGGCCGAGACCCAGTACTTC.

In DNA, the CDR3 is TGCGCCAGCAGCTTCAGTGGGAGCTCCTACGAGCAGTACTTC. This sequence encodes CASSFSGSSYEQYF. The chain combines TRBV5-1 with TRBJ2-7, with a possible D match to TRBD2 (5 bases). This CDR3 is built from 14 residues. Per the germline V gene, CDR1 is SGHRS and CDR2 is YFSETQ. Trimming removed 2 bases from V and 0 bases from J, with 9 bases in between.

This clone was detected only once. The CDR3 is CSVGQSAGNTIYF. For the CDR3, the DNA is TGCAGCGTCGGACAGTCCGCTGGAAACACCATATATTTT. This chain joins TRBV29-1 and TRBJ1-3; TRBD1 is a possible D gene (6 bases). This CDR3 comprises 13 residues. V was cut by 6 bases and J by 2 bases, with 11 bases left in between. The germline V gene has CDR1 SQVTM and CDR2 ANQGSEA.

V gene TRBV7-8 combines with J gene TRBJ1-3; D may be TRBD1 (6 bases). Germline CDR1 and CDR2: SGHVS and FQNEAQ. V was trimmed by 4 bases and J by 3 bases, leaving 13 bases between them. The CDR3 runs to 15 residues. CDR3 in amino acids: CASSSRDISGNTIYF. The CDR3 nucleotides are TGTGCCAGCAGCTCCCGGGACATAAGTGGAAACACCATATATTTT.

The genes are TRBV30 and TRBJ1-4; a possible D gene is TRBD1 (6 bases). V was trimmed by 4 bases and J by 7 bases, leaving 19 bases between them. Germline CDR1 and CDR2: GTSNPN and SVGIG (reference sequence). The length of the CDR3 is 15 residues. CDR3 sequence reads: CAWTKQDSGGEKLFF. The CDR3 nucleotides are TGTGCCTGGACGAAACAGGACAGTGGAGGTGAAAAACTGTTTTTT.

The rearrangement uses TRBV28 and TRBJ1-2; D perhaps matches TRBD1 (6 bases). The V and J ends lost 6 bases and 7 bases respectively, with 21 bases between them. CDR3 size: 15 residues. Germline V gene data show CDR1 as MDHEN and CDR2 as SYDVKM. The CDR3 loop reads CASSFGGRDLLGYTF. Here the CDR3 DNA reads TGTGCCAGCAGCTTTGGGGGCAGGGACCTTCTTGGCTACACCTTC.

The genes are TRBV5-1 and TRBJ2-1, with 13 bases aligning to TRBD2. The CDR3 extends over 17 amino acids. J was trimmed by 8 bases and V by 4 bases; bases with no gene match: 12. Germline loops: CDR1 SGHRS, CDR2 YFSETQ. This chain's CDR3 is CASSMNPGLAGIDEQFF. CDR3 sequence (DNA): TGCGCCAGCAGCATGAACCCGGGACTAGCGGGAATCGATGAGCAGTTCTTC.

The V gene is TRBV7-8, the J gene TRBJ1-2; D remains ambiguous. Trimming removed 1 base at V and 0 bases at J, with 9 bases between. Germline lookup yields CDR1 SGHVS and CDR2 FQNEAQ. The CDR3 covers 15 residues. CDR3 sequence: CASSLGQNTNYGYTF. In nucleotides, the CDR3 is TGTGCCAGCAGCTTAGGGCAGAACACTAACTATGGCTACACCTTC.

The CDR3 loop reads CASTHLAGGEYNEQFF. For the CDR3, the DNA is TGTGCCAGCACACATCTAGCGGGAGGGGAGTACAATGAGCAGTTCTTC. The chain recombines TRBV11-2 with TRBJ2-1, with 12 bases lining up with TRBD2. This CDR3 has 16 residues. The germline V gene has CDR1 SGHAT and CDR2 FQNNGV. Trimming removed 7 bases from V and 4 bases from J; junction bases left unmatched: 8.

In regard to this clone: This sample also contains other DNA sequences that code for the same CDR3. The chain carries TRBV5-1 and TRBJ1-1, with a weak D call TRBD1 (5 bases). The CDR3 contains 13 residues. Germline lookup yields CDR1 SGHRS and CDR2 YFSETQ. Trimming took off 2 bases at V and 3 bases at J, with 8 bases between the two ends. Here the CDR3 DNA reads TGCGCCAGCAGCTTCGGAGGGGACACTGAAGCTTTCTTT. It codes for CASSFGGDTEAFF.

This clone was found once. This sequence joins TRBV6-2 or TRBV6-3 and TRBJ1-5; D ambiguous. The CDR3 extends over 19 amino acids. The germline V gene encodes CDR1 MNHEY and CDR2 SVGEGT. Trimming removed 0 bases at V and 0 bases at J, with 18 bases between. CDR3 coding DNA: TGTGCCAGCAGTTACTCGAACACCTGGGCCGATTATAGCAATCAGCCCCAGCATTTT. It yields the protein CASSYSNTWADYSNQPQHF.

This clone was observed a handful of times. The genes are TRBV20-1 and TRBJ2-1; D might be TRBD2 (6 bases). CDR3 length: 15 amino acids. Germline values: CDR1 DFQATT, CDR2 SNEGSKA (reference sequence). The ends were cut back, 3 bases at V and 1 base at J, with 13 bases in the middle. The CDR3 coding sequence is TGCAGTGCTAGTGGGGGGAGGCGTTCCTACAATGAGCAGTTCTTC. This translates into CSASGGRRSYNEQFF.

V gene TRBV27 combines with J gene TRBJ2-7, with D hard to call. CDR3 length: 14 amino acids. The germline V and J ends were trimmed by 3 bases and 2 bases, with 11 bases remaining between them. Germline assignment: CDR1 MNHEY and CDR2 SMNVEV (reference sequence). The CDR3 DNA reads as TGTGCCAGCAGTTTTAACCGCGGAGCCTACGAGCAGTACTTC. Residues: CASSFNRGAYEQYF.

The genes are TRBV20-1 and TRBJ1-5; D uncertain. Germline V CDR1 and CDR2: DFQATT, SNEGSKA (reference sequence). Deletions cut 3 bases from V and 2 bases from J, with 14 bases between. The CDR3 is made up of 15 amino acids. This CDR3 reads CSASGTQGGNQPQHF. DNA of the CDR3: TGCAGTGCTAGTGGCACCCAAGGAGGCAATCAGCCCCAGCATTTT.

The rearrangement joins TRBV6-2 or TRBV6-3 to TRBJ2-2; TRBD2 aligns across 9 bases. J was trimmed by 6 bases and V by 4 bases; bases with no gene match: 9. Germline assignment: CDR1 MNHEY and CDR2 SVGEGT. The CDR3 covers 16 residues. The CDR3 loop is CASSSTAGGPPGELFF. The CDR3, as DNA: TGTGCCAGCAGTTCGACAGCGGGAGGTCCCCCCGGGGAGCTGTTTTTT.

CDR3 coding DNA: TGTGCCAGCAGCTTTGACTTTCAGGGTATGGACACTGAAGCTTTCTTT. Its translation is CASSFDFQGMDTEAFF. The chain couples TRBV11-3 to TRBJ1-1, with D perhaps matching TRBD1 (5 bases). The CDR3 has 16 residues. CDR1 is SGHNT and CDR2 is YENEEA in the germline V gene. V was cut by 3 bases and J by 3 bases, with 17 bases left in between. The full variable domain, its missing parts supplied by reference TRBV11-3 and TRBJ1-1, is EAGVVQSPRYKIIEKKQPVAFWCNPISGHNTLYWYLQNLGQGPELLIRYENEEAVDDSQLPKDRFSAERLKGVDSTLKIQPAELGDSAVYLCASSFDFQGMDTEAFFGQGTRLTVV.

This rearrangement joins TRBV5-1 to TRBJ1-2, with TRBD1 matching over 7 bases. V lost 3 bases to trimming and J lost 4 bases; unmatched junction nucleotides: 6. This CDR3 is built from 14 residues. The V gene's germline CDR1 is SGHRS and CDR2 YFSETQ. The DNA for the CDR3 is TGCGCCAGCAGCTCCAGACAGGGCTCCTATGGCTACACCTTC. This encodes CASSSRQGSYGYTF. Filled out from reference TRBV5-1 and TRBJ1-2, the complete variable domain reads KAGVTQTPRYLIKTRGQQVTLSCSPISGHRSVSWYQQTPGQGLQFLFEYFSETQRNKGNFPGRFSGRQFSNSRSEMNVSTLELGDSALYLCASSSRQGSYGYTFGSGTRLTVV.

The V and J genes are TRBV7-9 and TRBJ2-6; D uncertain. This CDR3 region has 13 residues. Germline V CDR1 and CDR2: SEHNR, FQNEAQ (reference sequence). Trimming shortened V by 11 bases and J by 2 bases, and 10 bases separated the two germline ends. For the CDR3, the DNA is TGTGCCGGTGGGCGACCTGGGGCCAACGTCCTGACTTTC. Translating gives CAGGRPGANVLTF.

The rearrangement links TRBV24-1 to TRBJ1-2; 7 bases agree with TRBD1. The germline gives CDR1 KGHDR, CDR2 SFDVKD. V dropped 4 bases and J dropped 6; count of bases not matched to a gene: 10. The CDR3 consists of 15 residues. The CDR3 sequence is CATSERGQERNGYTF. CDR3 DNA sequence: TGTGCCACCAGTGAGCGTGGACAGGAAAGAAATGGCTACACCTTC.

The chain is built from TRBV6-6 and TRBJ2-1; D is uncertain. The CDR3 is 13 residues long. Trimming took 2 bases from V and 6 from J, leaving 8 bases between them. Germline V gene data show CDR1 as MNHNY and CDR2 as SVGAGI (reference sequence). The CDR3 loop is CASSYGSLNEQFF. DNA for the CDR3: TGTGCCAGCAGTTACGGTAGTCTCAATGAGCAGTTCTTC.

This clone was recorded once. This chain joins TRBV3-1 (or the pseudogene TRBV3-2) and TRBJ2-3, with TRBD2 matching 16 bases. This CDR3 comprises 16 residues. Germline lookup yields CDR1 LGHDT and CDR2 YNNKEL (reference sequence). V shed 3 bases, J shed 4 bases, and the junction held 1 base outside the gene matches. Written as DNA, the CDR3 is TGTGCCAGCAGCCAGGGACTAGCGGGAGGGGCAGATACGCAGTATTTT. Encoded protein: CASSQGLAGGADTQYF.